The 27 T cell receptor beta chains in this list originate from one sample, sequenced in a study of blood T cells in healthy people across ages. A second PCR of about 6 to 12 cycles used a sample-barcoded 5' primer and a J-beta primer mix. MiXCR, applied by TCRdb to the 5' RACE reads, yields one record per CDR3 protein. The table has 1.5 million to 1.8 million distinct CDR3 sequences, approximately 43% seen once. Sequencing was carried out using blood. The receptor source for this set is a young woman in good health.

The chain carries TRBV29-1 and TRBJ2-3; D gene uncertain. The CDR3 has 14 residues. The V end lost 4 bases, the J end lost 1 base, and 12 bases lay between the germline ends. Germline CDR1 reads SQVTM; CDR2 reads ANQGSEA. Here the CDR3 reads CSVVFGFGTDTQYF. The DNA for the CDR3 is TGCAGCGTTGTTTTCGGATTCGGCACAGATACGCAGTATTTT.

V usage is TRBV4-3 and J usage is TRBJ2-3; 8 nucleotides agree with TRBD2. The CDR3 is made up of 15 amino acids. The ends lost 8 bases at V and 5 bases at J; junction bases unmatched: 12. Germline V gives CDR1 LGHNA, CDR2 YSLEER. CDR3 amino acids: CASGPRGGRGDTQYF. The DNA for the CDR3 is TGCGCCAGCGGCCCACGGGGGGGTCGGGGAGATACGCAGTATTTT.

CDR3 sequence reads: CASSRDNRGTSYNEQFF. As DNA, the CDR3 is TGTGCCAGCAGCCGCGATAACAGGGGAACATCCTACAATGAGCAGTTCTTC. The chain combines TRBV3-1 with TRBJ2-1; the match to TRBD1 covers 7 bases. Germline CDR1 LGHDT, CDR2 YNNKEL (reference sequence). With V trimmed by 4 bases and J by 1 base, 10 bases remained unmatched. The CDR3 runs to 17 residues.

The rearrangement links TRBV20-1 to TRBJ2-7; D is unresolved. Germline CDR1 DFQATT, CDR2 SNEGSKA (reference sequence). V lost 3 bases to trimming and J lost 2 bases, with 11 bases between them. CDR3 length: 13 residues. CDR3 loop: CSASGPRPYEQYF. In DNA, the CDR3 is TGCAGTGCTAGCGGGCCGAGGCCCTACGAGCAGTACTTC.

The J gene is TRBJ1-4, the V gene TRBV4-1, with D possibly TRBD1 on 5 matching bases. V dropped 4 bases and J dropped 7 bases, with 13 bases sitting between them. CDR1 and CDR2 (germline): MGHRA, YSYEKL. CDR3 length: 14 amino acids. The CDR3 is CASSPLGGTEKLFF. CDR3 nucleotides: TGCGCCAGCAGCCCCCTGGGGGGGACTGAAAAACTGTTTTTT.

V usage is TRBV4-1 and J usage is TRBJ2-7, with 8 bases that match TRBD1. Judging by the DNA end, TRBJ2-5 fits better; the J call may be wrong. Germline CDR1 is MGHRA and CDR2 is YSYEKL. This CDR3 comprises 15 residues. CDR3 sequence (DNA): TGCGCCAGCAGCCAAGATTCAGGGGGCGGACAGACCCAGTACTTC. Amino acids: CASSQDSGGGQTQYF.

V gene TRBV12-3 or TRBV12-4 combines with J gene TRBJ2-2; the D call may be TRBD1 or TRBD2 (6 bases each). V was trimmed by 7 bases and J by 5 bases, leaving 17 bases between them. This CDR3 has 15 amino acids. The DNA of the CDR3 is TGTGCCAGCAAGACCCCGGGGGCAGGGACCGGGGAGCTGTTTTTT. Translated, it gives CASKTPGAGTGELFF.

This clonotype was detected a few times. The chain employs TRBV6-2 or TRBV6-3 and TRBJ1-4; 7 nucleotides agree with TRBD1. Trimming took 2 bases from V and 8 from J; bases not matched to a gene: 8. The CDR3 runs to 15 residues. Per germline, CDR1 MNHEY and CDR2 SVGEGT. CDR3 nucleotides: TGTGCCAGCAGTTACCGACAGGGCTACGGCGAAAAACTGTTTTTT. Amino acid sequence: CASSYRQGYGEKLFF.

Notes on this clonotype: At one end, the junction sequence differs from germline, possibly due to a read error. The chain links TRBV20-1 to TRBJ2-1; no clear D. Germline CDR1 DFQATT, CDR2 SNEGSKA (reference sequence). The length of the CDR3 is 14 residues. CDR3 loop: CSAHTHRSYDEQFF. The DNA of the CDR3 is TGCAGTGCTCACACCCACCGCTCCTACGATGAGCAGTTCTTC.

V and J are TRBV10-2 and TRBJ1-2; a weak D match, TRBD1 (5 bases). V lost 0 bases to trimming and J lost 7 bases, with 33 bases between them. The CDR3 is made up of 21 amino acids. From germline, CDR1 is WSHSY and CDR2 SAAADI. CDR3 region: CASSESPGRRSRSPHLGGYTF. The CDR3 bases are TGCGCCAGCAGTGAGTCGCCGGGACGAAGAAGTAGATCCCCCCATCTCGGTGGCTACACCTTC.

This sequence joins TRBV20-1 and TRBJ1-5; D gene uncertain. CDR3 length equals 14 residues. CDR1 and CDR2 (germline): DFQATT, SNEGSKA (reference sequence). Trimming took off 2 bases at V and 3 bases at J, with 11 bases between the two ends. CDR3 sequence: CSARPIRNNQPQHF. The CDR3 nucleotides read TGCAGTGCTAGACCGATCAGGAACAATCAGCCCCAGCATTTT.

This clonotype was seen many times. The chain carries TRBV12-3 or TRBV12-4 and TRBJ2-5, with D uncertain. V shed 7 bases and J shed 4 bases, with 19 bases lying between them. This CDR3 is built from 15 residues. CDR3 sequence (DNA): TGTGCCAGCACCTTTGGGCCGGGTCGGCTAGAGACCCAGTACTTC. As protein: CASTFGPGRLETQYF.

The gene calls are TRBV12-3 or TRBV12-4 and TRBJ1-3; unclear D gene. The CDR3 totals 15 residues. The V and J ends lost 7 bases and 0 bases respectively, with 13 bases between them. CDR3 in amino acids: CASTHPKISGNTIYF. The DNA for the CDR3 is TGTGCCAGCACCCATCCGAAGATCTCTGGAAACACCATATATTTT.

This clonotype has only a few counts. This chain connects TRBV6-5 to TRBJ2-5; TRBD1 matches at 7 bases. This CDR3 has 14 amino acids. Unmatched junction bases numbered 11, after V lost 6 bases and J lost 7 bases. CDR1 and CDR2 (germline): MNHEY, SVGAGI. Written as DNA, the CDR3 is TGTGCCAGCAGAGAACAGGGGCCCCCCGGGACCCAGTACTTC. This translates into CASREQGPPGTQYF.

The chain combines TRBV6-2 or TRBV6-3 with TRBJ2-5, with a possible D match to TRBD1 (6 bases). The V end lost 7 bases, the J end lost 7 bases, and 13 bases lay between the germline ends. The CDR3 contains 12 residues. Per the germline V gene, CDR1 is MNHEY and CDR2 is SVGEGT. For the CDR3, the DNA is TGTGCCAGCACCCGGACAGAAGGGACCCAGTACTTC. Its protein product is CASTRTEGTQYF.

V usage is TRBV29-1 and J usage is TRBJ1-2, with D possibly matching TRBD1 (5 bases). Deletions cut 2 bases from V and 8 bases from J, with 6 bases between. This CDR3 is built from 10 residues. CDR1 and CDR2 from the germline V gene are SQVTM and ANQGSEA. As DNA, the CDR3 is TGCAGCGTTGAATCAGGGGGCTACACCTTC. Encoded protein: CSVESGGYTF.

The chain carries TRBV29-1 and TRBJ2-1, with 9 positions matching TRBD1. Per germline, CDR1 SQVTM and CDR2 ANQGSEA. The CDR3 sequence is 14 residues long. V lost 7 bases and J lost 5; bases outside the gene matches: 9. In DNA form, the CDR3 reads TGCAGCGGCCTGGGACAGGGCGAGCACAATGAGCAGTTCTTC. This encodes CSGLGQGEHNEQFF.

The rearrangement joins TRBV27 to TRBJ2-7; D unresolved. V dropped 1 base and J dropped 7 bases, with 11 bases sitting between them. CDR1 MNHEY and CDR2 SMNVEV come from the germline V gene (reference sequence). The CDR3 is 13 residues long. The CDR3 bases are TGTGCCAGCAGTTTATGGAGTTGGGATGAGCAGTACTTC. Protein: CASSLWSWDEQYF.

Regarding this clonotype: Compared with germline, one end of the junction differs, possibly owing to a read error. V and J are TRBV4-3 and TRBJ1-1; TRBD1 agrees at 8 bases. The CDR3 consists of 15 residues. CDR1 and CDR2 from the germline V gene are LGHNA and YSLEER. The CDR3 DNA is TGCGCCGGCAGCCAAACGACAGGGGCAGCCCCAGGAGCTTTCTTT. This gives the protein CAGSQTTGAAPGAFF.

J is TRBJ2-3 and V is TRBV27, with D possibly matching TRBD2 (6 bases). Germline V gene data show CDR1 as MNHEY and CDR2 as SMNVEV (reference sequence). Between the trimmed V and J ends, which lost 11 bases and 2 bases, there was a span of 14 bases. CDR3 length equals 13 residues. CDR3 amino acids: CASGTGYTDTQYF. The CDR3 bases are TGTGCCTCGGGGACTGGTTACACAGATACGCAGTATTTT.

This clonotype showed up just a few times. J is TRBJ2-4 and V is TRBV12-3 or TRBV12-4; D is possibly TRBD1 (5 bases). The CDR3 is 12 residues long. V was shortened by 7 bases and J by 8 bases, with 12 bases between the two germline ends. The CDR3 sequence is CASTDSTDIQYF. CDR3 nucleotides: TGTGCCAGCACCGACAGTACTGACATTCAGTACTTC.

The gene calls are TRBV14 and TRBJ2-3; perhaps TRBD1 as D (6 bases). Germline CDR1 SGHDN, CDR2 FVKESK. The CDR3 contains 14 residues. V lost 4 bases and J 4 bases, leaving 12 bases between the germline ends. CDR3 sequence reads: CASSLGAPADTQYF. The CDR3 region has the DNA TGTGCCAGCAGCCTGGGGGCCCCCGCAGATACGCAGTATTTT. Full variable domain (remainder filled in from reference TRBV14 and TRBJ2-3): EAGVTQFPSHSVIEKGQTVTLRCDPISGHDNLYWYRRVMGKEIKFLLHFVKESKQDESGMPNNRFLAERTGGTYSTLKVQPAELEDSGVYFCASSLGAPADTQYFGPGTRLTVL.

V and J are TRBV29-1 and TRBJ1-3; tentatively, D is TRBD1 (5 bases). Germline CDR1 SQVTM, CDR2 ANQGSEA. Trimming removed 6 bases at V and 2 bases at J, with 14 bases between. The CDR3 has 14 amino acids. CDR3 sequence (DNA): TGCAGCGTCACGGACAACGGCGCTGGAAACACCATATATTTT. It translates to CSVTDNGAGNTIYF. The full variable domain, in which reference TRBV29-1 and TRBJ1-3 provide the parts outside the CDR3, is SAVISQKPSRDICQRGTSLTIQCQVDSQVTMMFWYRQQPGQSLTLIATANQGSEATYESGFVIDKFPISRPNLTFSTLTVSNMSPEDSSIYLCSVTDNGAGNTIYFGEGSWLTVV.

CDR3 amino acids: CASSHRDGSLTGELFF. CDR3 nucleotides: TGCGCCAGCAGCCATCGGGACGGGAGTCTCACCGGGGAGCTGTTTTTT. The rearrangement links TRBV4-3 to TRBJ2-2, with a weak D call TRBD2 (6 bases). V was clipped by 3 bases and J by 4 bases, with 15 bases between them. The CDR3 has 16 residues. Germline CDR1 LGHNA, CDR2 YSLEER.

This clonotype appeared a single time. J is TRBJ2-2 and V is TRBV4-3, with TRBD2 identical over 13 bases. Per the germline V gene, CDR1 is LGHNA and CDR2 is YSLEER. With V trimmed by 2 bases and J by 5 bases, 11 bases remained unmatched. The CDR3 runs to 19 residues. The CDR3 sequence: CASSQLQGTSGDGTGELFF. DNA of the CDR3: TGCGCCAGCAGCCAACTGCAAGGGACTAGCGGGGACGGGACCGGGGAGCTGTTTTTT.

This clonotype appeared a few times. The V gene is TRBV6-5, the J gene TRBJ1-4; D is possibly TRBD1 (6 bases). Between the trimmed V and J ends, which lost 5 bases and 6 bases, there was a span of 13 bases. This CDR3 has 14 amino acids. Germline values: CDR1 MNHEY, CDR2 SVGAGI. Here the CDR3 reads CASSRRGVDEKLFF. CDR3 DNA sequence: TGTGCCAGCAGTCGCAGGGGTGTGGATGAAAAACTGTTTTTT.

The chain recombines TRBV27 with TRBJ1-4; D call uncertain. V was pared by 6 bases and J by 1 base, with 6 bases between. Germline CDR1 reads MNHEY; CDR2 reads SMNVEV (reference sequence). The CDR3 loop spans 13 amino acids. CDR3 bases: TGTGCCAGCAGGGCTGAAACTAATGAAAAACTGTTTTTT. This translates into CASRAETNEKLFF.